A selection of T cell receptor beta chains follows, all from one sample in a study of CD4 T cells in relation to SARS-CoV-2 and coronaviruses. Antigens for these TCRs are unknown. Clones were read by immunoSEQ multiplex PCR, and TCRdb kept only the in-frame ones, dropping some. The profile shows tens of thousands of clones, just under 80% of them singletons. Source material: CD4+ T cells from PBMCs, cultured in vitro. These receptors were obtained from a human donor in good health. Each CDR3 is given with its conserved first and last residue. The D gene is left open where the match is weak. Clone size is stated in some rows and not others, as once, few, many or a class when expanded.

abundance | d_gene | j_gene | v_gene | CDR3nt | CDR3aa
few | TRBD1 | TRBJ2-3 | TRBV4-1 | TGCGCCAGCAGCCAAGATCCCGGACAGGGGGGCGCTACGCAGTATTTT | CASSQDPGQGGATQYF
NA | TRBD1 | TRBJ1-1 | TRBV2 | TGTGCCAGCAACCGGGACAGTGGCACTGAAGCTTTCTTT | CASNRDSGTEAFF
NA | NA | TRBJ2-1 | TRBV6-5 | TGTGCCAGCAGTTACTGGCGGGATACATCTGAGCAGTTCTTC | CASSYWRDTSEQFF
NA | TRBD1 | TRBJ2-7 | TRBV18 | TGTGCCAGCTCACCTACGGACAGGGGTGTCGAGCAGTACTTC | CASSPTDRGVEQYF
few | TRBD1 | TRBJ1-3 | TRBV7-9 | TGTGCCAGCAGCGGCCAGGGGGTAGGAAACACCATATATTTT | CASSGQGVGNTIYF
few | NA | TRBJ2-3 | TRBV18 | TGTGCCAGCTCACCACTTGGCAGGGTACCAGATACGCAGTATTTT | CASSPLGRVPDTQYF
NA | NA | TRBJ2-6 | TRBV11-3 | TGTGCCAGCAGCTTAGGGGGTTATGGGGCCAACGTCCTGACTTTC | CASSLGGYGANVLTF
NA | TRBD2 | TRBJ2-5 | TRBV7-9 | TGTGCCAGCAGTCCCGGGGGAGGGGTAGAGACCCAGTACTTC | CASSPGGGVETQYF
NA | TRBD2 | TRBJ2-2 | TRBV3-1/TRBV3-2 | TGTGCCAGCAGAAAACTAGCGGGAGATCACGGGGAGCTGTTTTTT | CASRKLAGDHGELFF
once | NA | TRBJ1-2 | TRBV21-1 | TGTGCCAGCATCACCCAGGGGTGGTATGGCTACACCTTC | CASITQGWYGYTF
NA | TRBD1 | TRBJ1-2 | TRBV28 | TGTGCCAGCAGTTTTGTGTCAGGGGGCGTTTATGGCTACACCTTC | CASSFVSGGVYGYTF
NA | NA | TRBJ2-1 | TRBV25-1 | TGTGCCAGCAGTGATCGGCAGGGATTTTCCAATGAGCAGTTCTTC | CASSDRQGFSNEQFF
NA | NA | TRBJ2-7 | TRBV18 | TGTGCCAGCTCCACAAACCAGGGGGGCTACGAGCAGTACTTC | CASSTNQGGYEQYF
NA | NA | TRBJ2-5 | TRBV18 | TGTGCCAGCTCACCTGGGGCTGGGGAGACCCAGTACTTC | CASSPGAGETQYF
NA | TRBD2 | TRBJ2-5 | TRBV10-3 | TGTGCCATCAGAAACGGACTAGCGGGAGGGGAGACCCAGTACTTC | CAIRNGLAGGETQYF
NA | NA | TRBJ1-2 | TRBV7-9 | TGTGCCAGCAGCTTAGACGGGATTGGCTATGGCTACACCTTC | CASSLDGIGYGYTF
NA | NA | TRBJ2-5 | TRBV6-5 | TGTGCCAGCAAGAGGTGGGGGACCACTGACGAGACCCAGTACTTC | CASKRWGTTDETQYF
NA | TRBD2 | TRBJ2-7 | TRBV6-5 | TGTGCCAGCAGTTACCTAGCGGGAGGTTACGAGCAGTACTTC | CASSYLAGGYEQYF
NA | NA | TRBJ2-7 | TRBV27 | TGTGCCAGCAGTTTAGTAGCAGGGGTCAGCTCCTACGAGCAGTACTTC | CASSLVAGVSSYEQYF
NA | NA | TRBJ1-2 | TRBV10-2 | TGCGCCAGCAGCGATCGGGGTACAGGTGGCTACACCTTC | CASSDRGTGGYTF
NA | TRBD1 | TRBJ2-2 | TRBV5-1 | TGCGCCAGCAGCTTGGGGGACAGGGCACCCGGGGAGCTGTTTTTT | CASSLGDRAPGELFF
NA | TRBD2 | TRBJ2-7 | TRBV6-6 | TGTGCCAGCAGTTTAGCGGGACTGCAGTACTTC | CASSLAGLQYF
NA | TRBD1 | TRBJ1-1 | TRBV6-6 | TGTGCCAGCAGTTACACCACAAGACAGGGGAACACTGAAGCTTTCTTT | CASSYTTRQGNTEAFF
once | NA | TRBJ2-1 | TRBV10-3 | TGTGCCATCAGTGGTCAAAACTCGAACAGGGTGAATGAGCAGTTCTTC | CAISGQNSNRVNEQFF
NA | TRBD2 | TRBJ2-5 | TRBV2 | TGTGCCAGTAGAGCGGGAGTTTACCAAGAGACCCAGTACTTC | CASRAGVYQETQYF
NA | NA | TRBJ1-2 | TRBV5-1 | TGCGCCAGCAGCTTGGCAGGGTACTATGGCTACACCTTC | CASSLAGYYGYTF